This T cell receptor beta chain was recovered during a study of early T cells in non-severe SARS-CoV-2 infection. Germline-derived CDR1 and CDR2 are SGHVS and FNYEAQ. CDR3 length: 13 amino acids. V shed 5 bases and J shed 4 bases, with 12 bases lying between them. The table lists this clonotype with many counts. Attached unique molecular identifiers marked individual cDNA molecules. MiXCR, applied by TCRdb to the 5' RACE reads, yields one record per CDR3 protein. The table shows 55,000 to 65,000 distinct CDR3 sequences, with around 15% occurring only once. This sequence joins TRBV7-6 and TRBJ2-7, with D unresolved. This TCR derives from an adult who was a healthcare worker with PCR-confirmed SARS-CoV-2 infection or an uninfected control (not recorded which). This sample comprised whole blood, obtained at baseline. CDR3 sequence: CASSLGSGYEQYF. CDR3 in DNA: TGTGCCAGCAGCCTAGGCTCCGGATACGAGCAGTACTTC.